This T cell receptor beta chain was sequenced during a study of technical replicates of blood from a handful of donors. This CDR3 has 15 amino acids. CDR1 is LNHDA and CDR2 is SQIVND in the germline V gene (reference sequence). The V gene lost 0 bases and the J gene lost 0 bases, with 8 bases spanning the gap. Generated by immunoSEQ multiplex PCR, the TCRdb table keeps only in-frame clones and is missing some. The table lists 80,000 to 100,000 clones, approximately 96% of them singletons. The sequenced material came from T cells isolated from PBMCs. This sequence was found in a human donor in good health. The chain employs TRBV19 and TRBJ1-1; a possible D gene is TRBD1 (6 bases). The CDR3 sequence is CASSIEGGLNTEAFF. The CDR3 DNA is TGTGCCAGTAGTATAGAAGGGGGTTTGAACACTGAAGCTTTCTTT.